The clone carrying this T cell receptor (beta chain) was seen just once. This sample was included in a study of blood T cell repertoires in COVID-19. Study-wide context: Sites in the United States, Italy and Spain provided acute and convalescent COVID-19 samples.

Sequenced by immunoSEQ multiplex PCR; TCRdb stores in-frame clones only, minus some. The table records about 92,000 clones, around nine tenths of them present only once. Trimming shortened V by 0 bases and J by 7 bases, and 12 bases separated the two germline ends. This CDR3 contains 14 residues. Germline CDR1 reads KGHSH; CDR2 reads LQKENI. It was during active infection that Seattle patients were enrolled and then longitudinally followed. The sequenced sample consisted of peripheral blood. The sequence was obtained from a woman aged 55-70 years with COVID-19, enrolled during active disease. The chain recombines TRBV18 with TRBJ1-1; weak D call: TRBD1 (5 bases). As DNA, the CDR3 is TGTGCCAGCTCACCACCAAGACTTACAGGTGAAGCTTTCTTT. Protein sequence: CASSPPRLTGEAFF.